This record covers a single T cell receptor beta chain. What it recognizes is unknown. Time point defined: week 5, during vaccination. A 20-mer mutant IDH1 peptide at 300 ug was injected subcutaneously with topical imiquimod. Diagnosis in the donors showed new WHO grade 3 or 4 astrocytomas that were IDH1-mutant and ATRX-lost. Clones were read by immunoSEQ multiplex PCR, and TCRdb kept only the in-frame ones, dropping some. The data show tens of thousands of clones, over 75% seen once. The data derive from a study of a mutant IDH1 vaccine in newly diagnosed glioma. Study-level information: The earlier regimen, radiotherapy, temozolomide, or both, was most often both.

The CDR3 covers 12 residues. The material was PBMCs, obtained from a glioma patient whose treatment included an IDH1 peptide vaccine. The rearrangement joins TRBV21-1 to TRBJ2-5. TRBV21-1 is marked as a pseudogene. This sequence was found in a woman between 50 and 59 years old with glioma. The DNA of the CDR3 is TGTGCCAGCAGCATACCTCAAGAGACCCAGTACTTC. Amino acids: CASSIPQETQYF.